This section outlines one T cell receptor beta chain sequence together with its context. This CDR3 spans 15 amino acids. Trimming removed 6 bases from V and 5 bases from J; junction bases left unmatched: 6. In germline, CDR1 is MNHEY, CDR2 SVGAGI. These data are taken from a study of blood T cell repertoires in COVID-19. Assay used: immunoSEQ multiplex PCR; TCRdb lists only in-frame clones, some missing. The sample carries over 150,000 clones, more than 65% recorded once. The chain combines TRBV6-5 with TRBJ1-5, with 11 bases that match TRBD1. Sequences were obtained from peripheral blood. The receptor was isolated from a man aged 70 or older with active or convalescent COVID-19. CDR3 coding DNA: TGTGCCAGCAGCAAGGACAGGGGGCGAGATCAGCCCCAGCATTTT. It translates to CASSKDRGRDQPQHF.